The 14 T cell receptor beta chains reported below all come from one sample, sequenced in a study of blood T cell repertoires in COVID-19. Assay: immunoSEQ multiplex PCR; the TCRdb copy retains only in-frame clones and omits some. Here the sample spans 200,000 to 300,000 clones, 83% being singletons. Sequencing input: PBMCs or T cells enriched from blood (not recorded which). Receptor source: a woman aged 40-49 years who had been exposed to COVID-19.

The gene calls are TRBV28 and TRBJ1-4; 7 nucleotides line up with TRBD1. V was pared by 2 bases and J by 5 bases, with 5 bases of the junction left unmatched. From germline, CDR1 is MDHEN and CDR2 SYDVKM. The CDR3 extends over 15 amino acids. CDR3: CASSLPGGRNEKLFF. DNA of the CDR3: TGTGCCAGCAGTTTACCAGGGGGTCGAAATGAAAAACTGTTTTTT.

The chain combines TRBV30 with TRBJ2-7; 8 bases fit TRBD2. Losses at the gene ends were 3 bases for V and 2 bases for J; bases not matched to a gene: 6. Per the germline V gene, CDR1 is GTSNPN and CDR2 is SVGIG (reference sequence). The CDR3 is made up of 14 amino acids. DNA of the CDR3: TGTGCCTGGAGCCCGGGGGGGCCACCCTACGAGCAGTACTTC. It translates to CAWSPGGPPYEQYF.

V and J are TRBV11-3 and TRBJ2-5; 11 bases match TRBD2. CDR3 length: 16 residues. In germline, CDR1 is SGHNT, CDR2 YENEEA. The V gene end was trimmed by 4 bases and the J gene end by 4 bases; junction bases not matched to a gene: 8. The CDR3 coding sequence is TGTGCCAGCAGCTCGTTTAGCGGGGGGGCGTTAGAGACCCAGTACTTC. Protein product: CASSSFSGGALETQYF.

This clone appeared once. The gene calls are TRBV29-1 and TRBJ1-5; D not resolved. The germline CDR1 and CDR2 sequences are SQVTM and ANQGSEA. The CDR3 sequence is 13 residues long. V was pared by 4 bases and J by 3 bases, with 10 bases between. CDR3 sequence (DNA): TGCAGCGTTGGTGCCCAGGCCAATCAGCCCCAGCATTTT. This codes for CSVGAQANQPQHF.

V gene TRBV7-2 combines with J gene TRBJ1-2, with 7 bases that match TRBD1. Germline V CDR1 and CDR2: SGHTA, FQGNSA. This CDR3 has 14 residues. The trim removed 1 base at V and 8 bases at J, leaving 7 bases unmatched. CDR3 coding DNA: TGTGCCAGCAGCTTAGAAGGGACAGCAGCCGGCTACACCTTC. Its translation is CASSLEGTAAGYTF.

The chain uses TRBV18 and TRBJ1-5; 10 bases line up with TRBD1. The CDR3 spans 16 residues. The V gene end was trimmed by 5 bases and the J gene end by 2 bases; junction bases not matched to a gene: 6. CDR1 and CDR2 from the germline V gene are KGHSH and LQKENI. CDR3 residues: CASSATGGRRNQPQHF. In DNA form, the CDR3 reads TGTGCCAGCTCAGCGACAGGGGGCCGGCGCAATCAGCCCCAGCATTTT.

This chain connects TRBV28 to TRBJ1-2; D call uncertain. The CDR3 contains 15 residues. Trimming removed 8 bases at V and 3 bases at J, with 19 bases between. Germline CDR1 and CDR2: MDHEN and SYDVKM. Written as DNA, the CDR3 is TGTGCCAGCCACACCCTTCCTGCAGAAGACTATGGCTACACCTTC. Encoded protein: CASHTLPAEDYGYTF.

For the CDR3, the DNA is TGTGCCAGCAGCCGCCGGACAGGGGGCACTGAAGCTTTCTTT. Translated, it gives CASSRRTGGTEAFF. The rearrangement joins TRBV7-2 to TRBJ1-1; TRBD1 agrees at 10 bases. Germline CDR1 is SGHTA and CDR2 is FQGNSA. The CDR3 is made up of 14 amino acids. V was clipped by 5 bases and J by 4 bases; unmatched bases: 4.

The chain uses TRBV9 and TRBJ2-1; TRBD2 might be the D (7 bases). Germline-derived CDR1 and CDR2 are SGDLS and YYNGEE. The CDR3 covers 18 residues. V lost 0 bases to trimming and J lost 5 bases, with 21 bases between them. The CDR3 nucleotides read TGTGCCAGCAGCGTAGTTGGGGACGATGCGGGGGCCCACAATGAGCAGTTCTTC. Protein product: CASSVVGDDAGAHNEQFF. The full variable domain, completed using reference TRBV9 and TRBJ2-1, is DSGVTQTPKHLITATGQRVTLRCSPRSGDLSVYWYQQSLDQGLQFLIQYYNGEERAKGNILERFSAQQFPDLHSELNLSSLELGDSALYFCASSVVGDDAGAHNEQFFGPGTRLTVL.

Here the CDR3 reads CASSTDRAYGYTF. CDR3 DNA sequence: TGCGCCAGCAGCACAGACAGGGCCTATGGCTACACCTTC. V usage is TRBV5-1 and J usage is TRBJ1-2; 7 bases map to TRBD1. J was trimmed by 4 bases and V by 4 bases; bases with no gene match: 4. This CDR3 comprises 13 residues. Germline values: CDR1 SGHRS, CDR2 YFSETQ.

This sequence joins TRBV30 and TRBJ1-5, with 8 bases aligning to TRBD1. The trim removed 3 bases at V and 6 bases at J, leaving 10 bases unmatched. Germline CDR1 reads GTSNPN; CDR2 reads SVGIG (reference sequence). CDR3 size: 15 residues. In nucleotides, the CDR3 is TGTGCCTGGAGCCCTCGACGGACAGGGATTCAGCCCCAGCATTTT. Translated, it gives CAWSPRRTGIQPQHF.

J is TRBJ1-2 and V is TRBV7-8; weak D call: TRBD1 (6 bases). The CDR3 spans 15 residues. The ends were cut back, 5 bases at V and 6 bases at J, with 19 bases in the middle. The germline gives CDR1 SGHVS, CDR2 FQNEAQ. CDR3: CASSPRGAGDDGYTF. The CDR3 DNA is TGTGCCAGCAGCCCAAGGGGTGCAGGGGATGATGGCTACACCTTC.

The chain employs TRBV27 and TRBJ2-4; 7 bases fit TRBD2. From germline, CDR1 is MNHEY and CDR2 SMNVEV (reference sequence). V was clipped by 3 bases and J by 0 bases; unmatched bases: 5. This CDR3 comprises 16 residues. CDR3 sequence: CASSLGGGKAKNIQYF. The CDR3 coding sequence is TGTGCCAGCAGTTTGGGGGGAGGGAAAGCCAAAAACATTCAGTACTTC.

V gene TRBV18 combines with J gene TRBJ1-2, with TRBD1 matching 8 bases. Looked up from germline, CDR1 is KGHSH and CDR2 is LQKENI. The CDR3 length is 13 residues. V lost 4 bases, J lost 3 bases, and 1 base stayed unmatched. CDR3 in DNA: TGTGCCAGCTCACTGGGACAGGACTATGGCTACACCTTC. Residues: CASSLGQDYGYTF.